This T cell receptor (beta chain) originates from a study of metastatic and nonmetastatic thyroid tumors. Study as a whole: Comparison of repertoires was carried out across blood and tumor or nodule tissue from malignant and benign thyroid patients. Broader study findings: Compared with benign nodules, malignant thyroid tumors were reported to have significantly higher TCR beta diversity in both blood and tumor.

Before thyroid surgery, none of the patients had received any treatment. The table lists this clone with many counts. Its target is not known. In the study's own analysis: Between-group CDR3 differences, defined by clinicopathological status, yielded a distant-metastasis classifier for papillary thyroid cancer. From the PCR reads, TCRdb re-called clones with MiXCR. The V and J calls and clone size are TCRdb's, not the authors'. This table holds about 37,000 clones, approximately 13% found once. The specimen was blood. The TCR was taken from a female donor with papillary thyroid cancer or a benign thyroid nodule (not recorded which). Some clones in this sample may be carry-over from other donors' samples.

The CDR3 nucleotides are TGTGCCAGTACCCTACAGGGGTGGCAGTTCTTC. This codes for CASTLQGWQFF. V gene TRBV19 combines with J gene TRBJ2-1; TRBD1 agrees at 7 bases. The CDR3 is 11 amino acids. J gave up 12 bases and V 7 bases, and 6 bases lay outside the gene matches. The germline gives CDR1 LNHDA, CDR2 SQIVND (reference sequence).